The 18 T cell receptor beta chains given below trace back to one sample, sequenced in a study of blood T cells in healthy people across ages. The authors ran a second PCR of 7 to 11 cycles using a sample-barcoded 5' primer and a J-beta primer mix. From the 5' RACE reads, TCRdb called clonotypes with MiXCR, one entry per CDR3 protein. The table has 1.5 million to 2 million distinct CDR3 sequences, 49% seen once. The source material was blood. All receptors derive from a middle-aged woman in good health.

The chain recombines TRBV6-2 or TRBV6-3 with TRBJ2-5; 10 nucleotides match TRBD2. Unmatched junction bases numbered 10, after V lost 5 bases and J lost 4 bases. The CDR3 totals 16 residues. Per germline, CDR1 MNHEY and CDR2 SVGEGT. The CDR3 region is CASSASSGGLRETQYF. CDR3 nucleotides: TGTGCCAGCAGTGCCTCTAGCGGGGGCCTCCGAGAGACCCAGTACTTC.

CDR3 DNA: TGTGCCAGCAGTTACTCGATCCTAGCGGGGAAGAATGAGCAGTTCTTC. It is translated as CASSYSILAGKNEQFF. The rearrangement joins TRBV6-2 or TRBV6-3 to TRBJ2-1, with 9 nucleotides matching TRBD2. This CDR3 contains 16 residues. Trimming took 0 bases from V and 7 from J; bases not matched to a gene: 7. The germline CDR1 and CDR2 sequences are MNHEY and SVGEGT.

To note about this clonotype: A junction boundary mismatches the germline segment, possibly from a read error. This chain uses TRBV11-3 with TRBJ2-7; maybe TRBD1 (6 bases). The CDR3 extends over 14 amino acids. CDR1 SGHNT and CDR2 YENEEA come from the germline V gene. In nucleotides, the CDR3 is TGTGCTAGCAGCGTAAACAGGGATTCCTACGAGCAGTACTTC. Protein sequence: CASSVNRDSYEQYF.

This clonotype was counted ten times or more. At one of its ends the junction is not consistent with the germline gene, which may arise from a read error. DNA for the CDR3: TGTGCCAGCAGCCTTCGGACAGTTCAAGAGACCCAGTACTTC. Translating gives CASSLRTVQETQYF. The genes are TRBV5-1 and TRBJ2-5; D possibly corresponds to TRBD1 (6 bases). Germline CDR1 is SGHRS and CDR2 is YFSETQ. This CDR3 spans 14 amino acids.

This clonotype was seen more than once but under ten times. J is TRBJ2-7 and V is TRBV6-6; D ambiguous. The CDR3 spans 14 residues. Germline CDR1 MNHNY, CDR2 SVGAGI (reference sequence). The ends were cut back, 0 bases at V and 0 bases at J, with 6 bases in the middle. Written as DNA, the CDR3 is TGTGCCAGCAGTTACTCACCGAACTCCTACGAGCAGTACTTC. It translates to CASSYSPNSYEQYF.

CDR3 DNA: TGCAGCGTGCTCCGGGACGCGAACACCGGGGAGCTGTTTTTT. Its translation is CSVLRDANTGELFF. The chain links TRBV29-1 to TRBJ2-2, with D perhaps matching TRBD1 or TRBD2 (5 bases each). Trimming removed 6 bases from V and 0 bases from J, with 11 bases in between. The germline CDR1 and CDR2 sequences are SQVTM and ANQGSEA. There are 14 residues in the CDR3.

As concerns this clonotype: The junction departs from germline at one end; a sequencing error may be responsible. V usage is TRBV5-8 and J usage is TRBJ2-5; D not certain. The CDR3 has 15 amino acids. Germline-derived CDR1 and CDR2 are SGHTS and YDEGEE. CDR3 amino acids: CASSLARRQQETQYF. The CDR3 coding sequence is TGTGCCAGCAGCTTGGCGAGAAGGCAGCAAGAGACCCAGTATTTC.

This chain connects TRBV19 to TRBJ2-7; no clear D gene. V lost 0 bases, J lost 7 bases, and 10 bases lay in between. Germline CDR1 reads LNHDA; CDR2 reads SQIVND (reference sequence). This CDR3 has 13 residues. The CDR3 nucleotides are TGTGCCAGTAGTATAGACACCCCTAGTGAGCAGTACTTC. This encodes CASSIDTPSEQYF. Based on the CDR3 plus reference TRBV19 and TRBJ2-7, the full variable domain is DGGITQSPKYLFRKEGQNVTLSCEQNLNHDAMYWYRQDPGQGLRLIYYSQIVNDFQKGDIAEGYSVSREKKESFPLTVTSAQKNPTAFYLCASSIDTPSEQYFGPGTRLTVT.

This clonotype has a handful of counts. V and J are TRBV28 and TRBJ2-3; D possibly corresponds to TRBD2 (5 bases). The CDR3 extends over 18 amino acids. V gave up 4 bases and J gave up 1 base, with 21 bases separating them. The germline V gene encodes CDR1 MDHEN and CDR2 SYDVKM. CDR3 in DNA: TGTGCCAGCAGTTCCCCACGGGAAAACGGGATCGGCACAGATACGCAGTATTTT. Its protein product is CASSSPRENGIGTDTQYF.

As DNA, the CDR3 is TGTGCCAGCAGCTTGGGGCGGATCGGCTCTGGGGCCAACGTCCTGACTTTC. Protein product: CASSLGRIGSGANVLTF. The chain carries TRBV5-8 and TRBJ2-6; unclear D gene. Between the trimmed V and J ends, which lost 0 bases and 0 bases, there was a span of 10 bases. The CDR3 has 17 residues. Germline V gene data show CDR1 as SGHTS and CDR2 as YDEGEE.

The V call is TRBV7-9, the J call TRBJ2-5; a possible D gene is TRBD1 (5 bases). Germline V lookup: CDR1 SEHNR, CDR2 FQNEAQ (reference sequence). CDR3 length: 14 amino acids. V gave up 3 bases and J gave up 5 bases, with 13 bases separating them. The CDR3, as DNA: TGTGCCAGCAGCTTCGAAGGGGTCCGGGAGACCCAGTACTTC. Its translation: CASSFEGVRETQYF.

The gene calls are TRBV7-9 and TRBJ2-3, with TRBD2 identical over 7 bases. The germline gives CDR1 SEHNR, CDR2 FQNEAQ (reference sequence). The CDR3 has 15 residues. V lost 3 bases to trimming and J lost 2 bases; unmatched junction nucleotides: 5. The CDR3 protein is CASSFWGRATDTQYF. Here the CDR3 DNA reads TGTGCCAGCAGCTTTTGGGGGAGGGCCACAGATACGCAGTATTTT.

In its sample, this clonotype was seen a few times. V gene TRBV14 combines with J gene TRBJ2-1; 12 bases line up with TRBD1. This CDR3 has 17 amino acids. Trimming took 6 bases from V and 9 from J; bases not matched to a gene: 15. The germline V gene has CDR1 SGHDN and CDR2 FVKESK. CDR3: CASRPKPGQGASGEQFF. The CDR3, as DNA: TGTGCCAGCAGACCAAAACCGGGACAGGGGGCGTCGGGTGAGCAGTTCTTC.

The chain combines TRBV6-5 with TRBJ2-3; D may be TRBD1 (6 bases). There are 12 residues in the CDR3. V lost 4 bases, J lost 10 bases, and 12 bases lay in between. Germline lookup yields CDR1 MNHEY and CDR2 SVGAGI. CDR3 coding DNA: TGTGCCAGCAGTTCCACAGGGATAGCGCAGTATTTT. As protein: CASSSTGIAQYF.

The chain joins TRBV2 to TRBJ2-5, with D tentatively TRBD2 (5 bases). Trimming removed 6 bases from V and 12 bases from J, with 14 bases in between. The V gene's germline CDR1 is SNHLY and CDR2 FYNNEI. CDR3 length: 11 residues. In nucleotides, the CDR3 is TGTGCCAGCAGGGCCGGACTTAAAAAGTACTTC. Its protein is CASRAGLKKYF.

The CDR3 spells CASSLTWGVYEWYF. In nucleotides, the CDR3 is TGCGCCAGCAGCCTGACTTGGGGGGTCTACGAGTGGTACTTC. The chain employs TRBV4-3 and TRBJ2-7; weak D call: TRBD2 (6 bases). The V end lost 4 bases, the J end lost 12 bases, and 22 bases lay between the germline ends. The germline CDR1 and CDR2 sequences are LGHNA and YSLEER. The CDR3 is made up of 14 amino acids.

The chain carries TRBV4-3 and TRBJ2-1, with D possibly being TRBD2 (5 bases). The germline CDR1 and CDR2 sequences are LGHNA and YSLEER. There are 18 residues in the CDR3. Trimming cost V 1 base and J 5 bases, with 21 bases left between them. CDR3 in amino acids: CASSQAPSAAGINNEQFF. As DNA, the CDR3 is TGCGCCAGCAGCCAAGCCCCGTCGGCGGCGGGCATCAACAATGAGCAGTTCTTC.

This clonotype was observed a handful of times. This chain connects TRBV12-3 or TRBV12-4 to TRBJ2-1; 9 bases match TRBD1. The V gene end was trimmed by 6 bases and the J gene end by 6 bases; junction bases not matched to a gene: 9. This CDR3 spans 15 amino acids. The CDR3 DNA follows: TGTGCCAGCAGCTCCGGGGACAGGGTTGGCAATGAGCAGTTCTTC. It specifies CASSSGDRVGNEQFF.